The TCR beta chain under discussion was sequenced for a study of OX40 agonist ivuxolimab in advanced cancers. About the research overall: A diagnosis of hepatocellular carcinoma, melanoma, renal cell or head and neck cancer was present in dose-escalation patients.

Study-level points and caveats: The average count of expanded clones was higher among CD8+ T cells than among CD4+.

Here immunoSEQ multiplex PCR was the method, and the copy in TCRdb shows in-frame clones only, minus some. The table lists under 65,000 clones, roughly 80% of them singletons. V was pared by 3 bases and J by 3 bases, with 7 bases between. The CDR3 is made up of 12 amino acids. From germline, CDR1 is SGHRS and CDR2 YFSETQ. In the case of this clone: Its antigen is unidentified.

The source was CD4+ or CD8+ T cells sorted from blood, collected in a trial of the OX40 agonist ivuxolimab. This clonotype was obtained from an adult with an advanced solid tumor such as melanoma, head and neck, liver or kidney cancer. The chain couples TRBV5-1 to TRBJ2-7, with D tentatively TRBD1 or TRBD2 (5 bases each). CDR3 nucleotide sequence: TGCGCCAGCAGCTGGGACGGCTACGAGCAGTACTTC. Protein: CASSWDGYEQYF.